This T cell receptor (beta chain) was observed in a study of technical replicates of blood from a few donors (dated by TCRdb to 2016 to 2017). Library method: the immunoSEQ multiplex PCR assay. TCRdb limited this immuneACCESS table to in-frame rearrangements with V and J called. A share of clones is missing; checked studies link under half to unresolved V genes, and the rest is unexplained. The sample table shows tens of thousands of clones, and more than 85% are seen once. 5% to 5.5% of the sample rests with the top ten. V gives up 10 bases and J gives up 0 bases, and the segment between their germline ends measures 14 bases. The CDR3 runs 14 amino acids, cysteine and phenylalanine included. Of the read, only the CDR3 DNA is kept; its 42 bases are in frame from base 1. According to the germline V gene, CDR1 reads ENHRY and CDR2 reads SYGVKD. A word on this clone: It has no known antigen specificity. Per-base qualities were not stored, and no clone one base away is much larger.

This receptor was identified in a human donor in good health. Some clones in this sample may be carry-over from other donors' samples. Sequenced sample: PBMCs. The sequence is built from TRBV10-3 and TRBJ2-3; TRBD1 might be the D gene, on 6 matching bases. CDR3 sequence: CASTGHPSTDTQYF. The nucleotides read TGTGCCAGCACAGGGCATCCTAGCACAGATACGCAGTATTTT.